The rows below give T cell receptor beta chains drawn from one sample of a study of cytomegalovirus exposure and HLA in healthy donors. Produced via immunoSEQ multiplex PCR; TCRdb's table is partial and in-frame only. The table records some 140,000 clones, approximately 73% of them present only once. Source material: PBMCs. The receptors come from a woman aged 40 to 55 in good health and CMV-seronegative. Each CDR3 is given with its conserved first and last residue. A D gene is named only where the DNA matches it firmly. A clone size is listed for some rows: how often the clone was seen (once, few, many), or a class if it is expanded.

len | j_gene | v_gene | d_gene | abundance | CDR3aa | CDR3nt
14 | TRBJ1-4 | TRBV4-1 | . | . | CASSQRDTLEKLFF | TGCGCCAGCAGCCAGCGCGACACCCTGGAAAAACTGTTTTTT
14 | TRBJ2-1 | TRBV5-6 | TRBD2 | few | CASRDRSGGNEQFF | TGTGCCAGCAGGGATAGGAGCGGGGGCAATGAGCAGTTCTTC
16 | TRBJ1-1 | TRBV5-1 | . | few | CASSLSPDFMNTEAFF | TGCGCCAGCAGCTTGTCCCCGGACTTCATGAACACTGAAGCTTTCTTT
15 | TRBJ2-3 | TRBV7-2 | . | once | CASSISVGFTDTQYF | TGTGCCAGCAGCATTAGTGTCGGGTTCACAGATACGCAGTATTTT
16 | TRBJ2-7 | TRBV7-6 | . | few | CASSLEVGDSSYEQYF | TGTGCCAGCAGCTTAGAAGTGGGTGACAGTTCCTACGAGCAGTACTTC
13 | TRBJ1-4 | TRBV19 | . | few | CASQDSYNEKLFF | TGTGCCAGCCAAGACAGTTATAATGAAAAACTGTTTTTT
14 | TRBJ2-1 | TRBV29-1 | . | . | CSVARDLLFNEQFF | TGCAGCGTCGCCCGGGACTTGCTATTCAATGAGCAGTTCTTC
15 | TRBJ2-5 | TRBV14 | . | few | CASSPPGRGRETQYF | TGTGCCAGCAGCCCGCCCGGGAGAGGGAGAGAGACCCAGTACTTC
17 | TRBJ2-7 | TRBV13 | . | . | CASSRGLSGASSYEQYF | TGTGCCAGCAGTCGTGGACTTTCTGGTGCGAGCTCCTACGAGCAGTACTTC
14 | TRBJ2-7 | TRBV6-1 | TRBD2 | few | CASSEIGEGYEQYF | TGTGCCAGCAGTGAAATTGGGGAGGGCTACGAGCAGTACTTC
16 | TRBJ2-7 | TRBV2 | TRBD2 | once | CASSEGMAGGPGEQYF | TGTGCCAGCAGTGAAGGGATGGCGGGGGGGCCGGGCGAGCAGTACTTC
12 | TRBJ1-2 | TRBV29-1 | . | . | CSVGGQVNGYTF | TGCAGCGTTGGTGGACAAGTTAATGGCTACACCTTC
14 | TRBJ1-3 | TRBV19 | TRBD1 | . | CASSPTGVGNTIYF | TGTGCCAGTAGCCCGACAGGGGTCGGAAACACCATATATTTT
14 | TRBJ2-5 | TRBV5-1 | . | few | CASSPGTHQETQYF | TGCGCCAGCAGCCCCGGGACTCACCAAGAGACCCAGTACTTC
14 | TRBJ1-2 | TRBV5-8 | . | . | CASSPRRGGDGYTF | TGTGCCAGCAGCCCCCGCCGTGGAGGGGATGGCTACACCTTC
16 | TRBJ2-1 | TRBV19 | . | . | CASSFTRYSSYNEQFF | TGTGCCAGTAGTTTCACCAGGTACAGCTCCTACAATGAGCAGTTCTTC
13 | TRBJ2-5 | TRBV6-6 | . | . | CASEKKGGGTQYF | TGTGCCAGCGAAAAAAAGGGTGGAGGGACCCAGTACTTC
13 | TRBJ2-1 | TRBV6-6 | . | . | CASSQGRYNEQFF | TGTGCCAGTTCACAGGGGAGGTACAATGAGCAGTTCTTC
11 | TRBJ2-1 | TRBV2 | . | . | CASRGNSGQFF | TGTGCCAGCAGAGGTAACAGCGGGCAGTTCTTC
16 | TRBJ2-2 | TRBV28 | TRBD1 | . | CASSLQGVTNTGELFF | TGTGCCAGCAGTTTACAGGGGGTTACGAACACCGGGGAGCTGTTTTTT
15 | TRBJ1-4 | TRBV5-1 | . | few | CASRQDPWANEKLFF | TGCGCCAGTAGACAGGACCCTTGGGCGAATGAAAAACTGTTTTTT
16 | TRBJ1-1 | TRBV19 | . | . | CASSIALWAVNTEAFF | TGTGCCAGTAGTATAGCCCTGTGGGCAGTGAACACTGAAGCTTTCTTT
17 | TRBJ2-1 | TRBV5-1 | TRBD2 | few | CASSRLAGGSSYNEQFF | TGCGCCAGCAGCAGACTAGCGGGGGGGAGCTCCTACAATGAGCAGTTCTTC
13 | TRBJ1-5 | TRBV9 | . | . | CASSVGSGEPQHF | TGTGCCAGCAGCGTAGGGTCAGGGGAGCCCCAGCATTTT
14 | TRBJ2-7 | TRBV2 | . | few | CASSERSRSYEQYF | TGTGCCAGCAGTGAAAGGAGTCGGAGCTACGAGCAGTACTTC
18 | TRBJ2-2 | TRBV9 | TRBD2 | . | CASSVEVTSGGTGGELFF | TGTGCCAGCAGCGTAGAAGTCACTAGCGGGGGTACAGGCGGGGAGCTGTTTTTT
12 | TRBJ2-7 | TRBV6-1 | . | . | CASSGDTYEQYF | TGTGCCAGCAGTGGAGACACCTACGAGCAGTACTTC
16 | TRBJ1-4 | TRBV5-1 | . | few | CASSLRGRSTNEKLFF | TGCGCCAGCAGCTTGAGAGGGCGGTCGACTAATGAAAAACTGTTTTTT
14 | TRBJ1-5 | TRBV28 | . | . | CASSLSQFNQPQHF | TGTGCCAGCAGTTTATCACAGTTCAATCAGCCCCAGCATTTT
14 | TRBJ2-5 | TRBV12-5 | . | . | CASGLLTREETQYF | TGTGCTAGTGGTTTACTAACTAGGGAAGAGACCCAGTACTTC
11 | TRBJ2-1 | TRBV28 | . | . | CASSFRNEQFF | TGTGCCAGCAGTTTTCGTAATGAGCAGTTCTTC
14 | TRBJ1-2 | TRBV6-1 | . | . | CASSEYGGLYGYTF | TGTGCCAGCAGTGAATACGGGGGGCTTTATGGCTACACCTTC
14 | TRBJ2-5 | TRBV5-1 | . | few | CASSLAVEEETQYF | TGCGCCAGCAGCTTAGCGGTTGAGGAAGAGACCCAGTACTTC
17 | TRBJ2-2 | TRBV2 | TRBD1 | . | CASSVRTGGSNTGELFF | TGTGCCAGCAGTGTCCGGACAGGGGGCAGCAACACCGGGGAGCTGTTTTTT
14 | TRBJ2-2 | TRBV7-2 | . | . | CASSSRTRTGELFF | TGTGCCAGCAGCTCTCGAACTAGAACCGGGGAGCTGTTTTTT
14 | TRBJ1-4 | TRBV2 | . | . | CASSGGLPNEKLFF | TGTGCCAGCAGTGGGGGACTGCCTAATGAAAAACTGTTTTTT
16 | TRBJ2-1 | TRBV5-1 | TRBD2 | . | CASSLDRSGGADPKFF | TGCGCCAGCAGCTTGGATCGGAGCGGGGGGGCAGACCCGAAGTTCTTC
15 | TRBJ2-3 | TRBV19 | . | once | CASSISGFSTDTQYF | TGTGCCAGTAGTATATCAGGCTTTAGCACAGATACGCAGTATTTT
16 | TRBJ2-6 | TRBV7-9 | . | once | CSSSLFRGSGANVLTF | TGTTCCAGCAGCTTATTTCGGGGCTCTGGGGCCAACGTCCTGACTTTC
14 | TRBJ2-1 | TRBV11-1 | . | . | CASSPRSSYNEQFF | TGTGCCAGCAGCCCAAGGAGCTCCTACAATGAGCAGTTCTTC
15 | TRBJ2-2 | TRBV5-1 | TRBD2 | . | CASSKSGGNTGELFF | TGCGCCAGCAGCAAGAGCGGGGGCAACACCGGGGAGCTGTTTTTT
19 | TRBJ1-6 | TRBV10-3 | . | once | CAISESFILRGPYNSPLHF | TGTGCCATCAGTGAGTCGTTTATTTTAAGGGGTCCTTATAATTCACCCCTCCACTTT
13 | TRBJ1-2 | TRBV6-1 | TRBD1 | . | CASSERQGDGYTF | TGTGCCAGCAGTGAACGACAGGGGGACGGCTACACCTTC
17 | TRBJ1-6 | TRBV25-1 | TRBD1 | once | CASSSHRGQILNSPLHF | TGTGCCAGCAGTTCCCACAGGGGACAAATACTAAATTCACCCCTCCACTTT
16 | TRBJ1-4 | TRBV9 | TRBD1 | . | CASSVGTGETNEKLFF | TGTGCCAGCAGCGTAGGAACAGGGGAGACTAATGAAAAACTGTTTTTT
14 | TRBJ1-5 | TRBV7-6 | TRBD1 | . | CASSLEGGGQPQHF | TGTGCCAGCAGCTTAGAAGGGGGCGGTCAGCCCCAGCATTTT
17 | TRBJ1-2 | TRBV19 | . | . | CASSMMDSSPSNYGYTF | TGTGCCAGTAGTATGATGGACAGCTCTCCTTCTAACTATGGCTACACCTTC
17 | TRBJ1-2 | TRBV4-1 | . | . | CASSQDSKRVGRYGYTF | TGCGCCAGCAGCCAAGATAGTAAGAGGGTTGGGAGATATGGCTACACCTTC